Listed below are T cell receptor beta chains from one sample, sequenced in a study of control samples from healthy donors and cancer patients. Profiling relied on immunoSEQ multiplex PCR, and the TCRdb table lists in-frame clones only, not all of them. Recorded for this sample: about 210,000 clones. Input material: blood. These receptors were obtained from a young woman in good health. Both conserved end residues are part of each CDR3. Fields, in order: D gene, J gene, V gene, CDR3 protein, CDR3 DNA. A D gene is named only where the DNA matches it firmly.

>NA|TRBJ2-1|TRBV6-6
CASSYDWGTDNEQFF
TGTGCCAGCAGTTACGACTGGGGGACCGACAATGAGCAGTTCTTC
>NA|TRBJ1-1|TRBV5-1
CASSRGTALLEAFF
TGCGCCAGCAGCCGTGGGACCGCTCTACTTGAAGCTTTCTTT
>NA|TRBJ1-2|TRBV30
CAWVGQPTNYGYTF
TGTGCCTGGGTTGGACAGCCTACCAACTATGGCTACACCTTC
>NA|TRBJ2-7|TRBV19
CASSSASDSSYEQYF
TGTGCCAGTAGTAGTGCAAGCGATAGCTCCTACGAGCAGTACTTC
>NA|TRBJ2-7|TRBV5-1
CASSLVQGNYEQYF
TGCGCCAGCAGCTTGGTGCAGGGGAATTACGAGCAGTACTTC
>NA|TRBJ1-2|TRBV6-1
CASSEQARVYGYTF
TGTGCCAGCAGTGAACAGGCGAGAGTCTATGGCTACACCTTC
>NA|TRBJ2-5|TRBV7-2
CASSLGLEETQYF
TGTGCCAGCAGCTTAGGACTAGAAGAGACCCAGTACTTC
>NA|TRBJ1-2|TRBV5-4
CASSPYEGPPYYGYTF
TGTGCCAGCAGCCCCTATGAGGGTCCCCCGTACTATGGCTACACCTTC
>NA|TRBJ1-4|TRBV27
CASKFGTKLFF
TGTGCCAGCAAGTTCGGGACCAAACTGTTTTTT
>NA|TRBJ1-6|TRBV9
CASSVAQTINSPLHF
TGTGCCAGCAGCGTAGCCCAGACCATTAATTCACCCCTCCACTTT
>NA|TRBJ1-5|TRBV7-6
CASSLRTGGGGNQPQHF
TGTGCCAGCAGCTTGAGAACGGGGGGCGGCGGCAATCAGCCCCAGCATTTT
>NA|TRBJ1-3|TRBV18
CASSPGLHLSSGNTIYF
TGTGCCAGCTCACCCGGGCTCCACCTGAGCTCTGGAAACACCATATATTTT
>NA|TRBJ2-7|TRBV4-1
CASSQDSTNEQYF
TGCGCCAGCAGCCAAGATTCGACAAACGAGCAGTACTTC
>TRBD1|TRBJ1-2|TRBV15
CATVAPGGAGYTF
TGTGCCACCGTCGCCCCAGGGGGCGCTGGCTACACCTTC
>NA|TRBJ1-1|TRBV5-1
CASSLAGSNTEAFF
TGCGCCAGCAGCTTGGCCGGATCGAACACTGAAGCTTTCTTT
>NA|TRBJ1-1|TRBV4-3
CASSEDRLQDTEAFF
TGCGCCAGCAGCGAAGACAGGCTTCAGGACACTGAAGCTTTCTTT
>TRBD1|TRBJ1-5|TRBV19
CASRGQPNYSNQPQHF
TGTGCCAGTAGGGGACAGCCAAATTATAGCAATCAGCCCCAGCATTTT
>NA|TRBJ1-1|TRBV7-6
CASSLGRVTEAFF
TGTGCCAGCAGCTTAGGAAGGGTAACTGAAGCTTTCTTT
>NA|TRBJ2-1|TRBV11-3
CASSSSGFNYNEQFF
TGTGCCAGCAGCTCCTCGGGGTTCAACTACAATGAGCAGTTCTTC
>TRBD2|TRBJ2-5|TRBV19
CAIFEVASGGQWETQYF
TGTGCCATTTTTGAGGTGGCTAGCGGGGGCCAGTGGGAGACCCAGTACTTC
>NA|TRBJ1-5|TRBV30
CAWSKGGSQPQHF
TGTGCCTGGAGCAAGGGGGGCAGTCAGCCCCAGCATTTT
>TRBD1|TRBJ1-1|TRBV11-3
CASSLGGTGGTEAFF
TGTGCCAGCAGCTTAGGAGGGACAGGGGGCACTGAAGCTTTCTTT
>NA|TRBJ1-1|TRBV5-5
CASRQTGTANTEAFF
TGTGCCAGCAGACAAACCGGGACGGCGAACACTGAAGCTTTCTTT